This passage covers 26 T cell receptor beta chains from one sample sequenced in a study of T cell responses to AZD1222 COVID-19 vaccine. The table came from immunoSEQ multiplex PCR; TCRdb's copy has only in-frame clones and leaves some out. The repertoire has tens of thousands of clones, around nine tenths of them found once; the top ten carry 5.2%. Specimen: peripheral blood, collected on day 0 of AZD1222 vaccination. The origin of the receptors is an adult in good health.

The V call is TRBV10-2, the J call TRBJ1-3; TRBD1 aligns across 10 bases. The V gene's germline CDR1 is WSHSY and CDR2 SAAADI. The CDR3 has 16 residues. V lost 4 bases to trimming and J lost 2 bases; unmatched junction nucleotides: 5. CDR3 nucleotides: TGCGCCAGCAGTGGTGGGGGACAGGGGACTGGAAACACCATATATTTT. Residues: CASSGGGQGTGNTIYF.

The rearrangement joins TRBV2 to TRBJ1-5; 8 nucleotides agree with TRBD1. The junction had 11 bases not matched to a gene; V was cut back by 7 bases and J by 3 bases. Per germline, CDR1 SNHLY and CDR2 FYNNEI. The CDR3 totals 16 residues. CDR3 protein: CASTRDRGPPNQPQHF. CDR3 DNA sequence: TGTGCCAGCACCCGAGACAGGGGCCCTCCCAATCAGCCCCAGCATTTT.

The rearrangement uses TRBV5-1 and TRBJ2-3; 9 nucleotides line up with TRBD2. V trimming: 0 bases; J trimming: 3 bases; junction bases outside the gene matches: 8. Germline CDR1 SGHRS, CDR2 YFSETQ. The CDR3 is 17 amino acids. CDR3 in amino acids: CASSLEGWAGGTDTQYF. CDR3 sequence (DNA): TGCGCCAGCAGCTTGGAAGGCTGGGCGGGGGGGACAGATACGCAGTATTTT. Together with reference TRBV5-1 and TRBJ2-3, the CDR3 gives the full variable domain: KAGVTQTPRYLIKTRGQQVTLSCSPISGHRSVSWYQQTPGQGLQFLFEYFSETQRNKGNFPGRFSGRQFSNSRSEMNVSTLELGDSALYLCASSLEGWAGGTDTQYFGPGTRLTVL.

This rearrangement joins TRBV10-3 to TRBJ1-6, with D possibly TRBD1 on 6 matching bases. Per the germline V gene, CDR1 is ENHRY and CDR2 is SYGVKD. Trimming shortened V by 1 base and J by 3 bases, and 10 bases separated the two germline ends. The CDR3 contains 16 residues. This CDR3 reads CAISELRTVYNSPLHF. CDR3 nucleotide sequence: TGTGCCATCAGTGAGTTACGGACAGTCTATAATTCACCCCTCCACTTT.

The rearrangement uses TRBV23-1 and TRBJ1-6, with a possible D match to TRBD1 (5 bases). TRBV23-1 is an open reading frame whose function is uncertain. This CDR3 has 16 amino acids. V lost 0 bases and J lost 9, with 15 bases in between. The CDR3 DNA reads TGCGCCAGCAGTCAATCAGTGGTAGGGACGAGTTCACCCCTCCACTTT. Amino acid sequence: CASSQSVVGTSSPLHF.

The chain combines TRBV28 with TRBJ1-2; D gene unclear. The germline gives CDR1 MDHEN, CDR2 SYDVKM. Trimming pared 2 bases from V and 9 bases from J, leaving 16 bases between. There are 14 residues in the CDR3. The CDR3 is CASSLRAQFRSYTF. The CDR3, as DNA: TGTGCCAGCAGTTTACGGGCACAGTTCAGGAGCTACACCTTC.

The CDR3 DNA follows: TGTGCCAGCAGCTCCGGACCAGCTAACACCGGGGAGCTGTTTTTT. Protein sequence: CASSSGPANTGELFF. The chain employs TRBV7-2 and TRBJ2-2; D is undetermined. This CDR3 has 15 residues. Germline V gives CDR1 SGHTA, CDR2 FQGNSA. The germline V and J ends were trimmed by 4 bases and 2 bases, with 11 bases remaining between them.

In this sample, this clone turned up a few times. The chain has TRBV28 and TRBJ1-3; TRBD1 agrees at 8 bases. After removal of 1 base from V and 4 bases from J, the junction contained 3 bases not matched to a gene. The germline V gene encodes CDR1 MDHEN and CDR2 SYDVKM. This CDR3 contains 15 residues. The CDR3 is CASSLSGTGGNTIYF. DNA of the CDR3: TGTGCCAGCAGTTTATCGGGGACAGGAGGAAACACCATATATTTT.

CDR3 residues: CASSSQGNNSPLHF. As DNA, the CDR3 is TGCGCCAGCAGCTCACAGGGGAATAATTCACCCCTCCACTTT. The rearrangement joins TRBV5-1 to TRBJ1-6; TRBD1 matches at 7 bases. Trimming removed 3 bases from V and 5 bases from J; junction bases left unmatched: 2. Germline lookup yields CDR1 SGHRS and CDR2 YFSETQ. The CDR3 has 14 residues.

The chain has TRBV9 and TRBJ2-5, with 10 nucleotides matching TRBD2. CDR3 length: 14 amino acids. After removal of 2 bases from V and 4 bases from J, the junction contained 2 bases not matched to a gene. The V gene's germline CDR1 is SGDLS and CDR2 YYNGEE. As DNA, the CDR3 is TGTGCCAGCAGCGTTAGCGGGGGGAGAGAGACCCAGTACTTC. This sequence encodes CASSVSGGRETQYF.

This sequence joins TRBV19 and TRBJ1-6, with 7 bases that match TRBD1. CDR3 size: 15 residues. The junction had 13 bases not matched to a gene; V was cut back by 2 bases and J by 15 bases. Germline-derived CDR1 and CDR2 are LNHDA and SQIVND (reference sequence). DNA of the CDR3: TGTGCCAGTAGTATATCAGACAGGGAGACGTACTTCCTCCACTTT. It specifies CASSISDRETYFLHF. Full variable domain (outside the CDR3, taken from reference TRBV19 and TRBJ1-6): DGGITQSPKYLFRKEGQNVTLSCEQNLNHDAMYWYRQDPGQGLRLIYYSQIVNDFQKGDIAEGYSVSREKKESFPLTVTSAQKNPTAFYLCASSISDRETYFLHFGNGTRLTVT.

V and J are TRBV28 and TRBJ1-4, with D maybe TRBD1 (6 bases). V lost 4 bases to trimming and J lost 5 bases, with 14 bases between them. This CDR3 has 15 residues. Germline CDR1 MDHEN, CDR2 SYDVKM. CDR3 nucleotide sequence: TGTGCCAGCAGTTCCCCGGGACAAAAGAATGAAAAACTGTTTTTT. It encodes CASSSPGQKNEKLFF. The full variable domain, in which reference TRBV28 and TRBJ1-4 provide the parts outside the CDR3, is DVKVTQSSRYLVKRTGEKVFLECVQDMDHENMFWYRQDPGLGLRLIYFSYDVKMKEKGDIPEGYSVSREKKERFSLILESASTNQTSMYLCASSSPGQKNEKLFFGSGTQLSVL.

The CDR3 loop is CASSTRQGADTEAFF. The CDR3 bases are TGTGCCAGCAGTACCCGTCAGGGGGCAGACACTGAAGCTTTCTTT. V gene TRBV6-5 combines with J gene TRBJ1-1; 8 nucleotides align to TRBD1. Germline V lookup: CDR1 MNHEY, CDR2 SVGAGI. Trimming cost V 5 bases and J 3 bases; bases outside gene matches: 8. The length of the CDR3 is 15 residues.

This clone was found once. The genes are TRBV5-1 and TRBJ1-2, with no clear D. V was pared by 0 bases and J by 8 bases, with 17 bases between. This CDR3 region has 15 residues. Germline loops: CDR1 SGHRS, CDR2 YFSETQ. The DNA of the CDR3 is TGCGCCAGCAGCTTGGGAGGGCCGCGGGCTTGGGGCTACACCTTC. Translating it yields CASSLGGPRAWGYTF.

The CDR3 coding sequence is TGCGCCAGCAGCTTGGCACAGGGGGCTTGGGAGACCCAGTACTTC. Translated: CASSLAQGAWETQYF. The chain recombines TRBV5-1 with TRBJ2-5; 9 positions agree with TRBD1. The ends lost 0 bases at V and 5 bases at J; junction bases unmatched: 5. The CDR3 extends over 15 amino acids. Germline values: CDR1 SGHRS, CDR2 YFSETQ.

V is TRBV5-1 and J is TRBJ2-5; 8 bases match TRBD1. This CDR3 is 14 amino acids long. With 4 bases clipped from V and 5 bases from J, the junction kept 7 bases outside the gene matches. Germline V CDR1 and CDR2: SGHRS, YFSETQ. The DNA for the CDR3 is TGCGCCAGCAGCGGGGGACAGGTTAAGGAGACCCAGTACTTC. Residues: CASSGGQVKETQYF.

The chain carries TRBV19 and TRBJ1-5; 9 positions agree with TRBD1. V shed 5 bases, J shed 2 bases, and the junction held 10 bases outside the gene matches. The CDR3 consists of 17 residues. Germline CDR1 is LNHDA and CDR2 is SQIVND (reference sequence). CDR3 sequence: CASSQPYRGPGNQPQHF. CDR3 bases: TGTGCCAGTAGTCAACCTTACAGGGGGCCGGGCAATCAGCCCCAGCATTTT.

The V and J genes are TRBV19 and TRBJ2-5, with D uncertain. The assigned J gene may be wrong: the sequence end matches TRBJ2-7 better. The V gene's germline CDR1 is LNHDA and CDR2 SQIVND (reference sequence). This CDR3 contains 13 residues. CDR3 region: CASSMEAPYEQYF. The CDR3 bases are TGTGCCAGTAGTATGGAAGCCCCGTACGAGCAGTACTTC.

The chain recombines TRBV10-3 with TRBJ2-1; no definite D call. This CDR3 has 12 amino acids. Germline V gene data show CDR1 as ENHRY and CDR2 as SYGVKD. Trimming took off 4 bases at V and 2 bases at J, with 3 bases between the two ends. The CDR3 sequence: CAISGTYNEQFF. The CDR3 nucleotides read TGTGCCATCAGTGGGACCTACAATGAGCAGTTCTTC.

The chain has TRBV28 and TRBJ1-2, with D unclear. V was shortened by 6 bases and J by 2 bases, with 13 bases between the two germline ends. From germline, CDR1 is MDHEN and CDR2 SYDVKM. This CDR3 region has 14 residues. In DNA, the CDR3 is TGTGCCAGCAGGTTTGGACGGGGAAACTATGGCTACACCTTC. It codes for CASRFGRGNYGYTF.

This clone was observed a single time. This chain links TRBV3-1 (or the pseudogene TRBV3-2) with TRBJ1-5, with D possibly TRBD1 on 6 matching bases. In germline, CDR1 is LGHDT, CDR2 YNNKEL (reference sequence). Trimming shortened V by 0 bases and J by 6 bases, and 24 bases separated the two germline ends. CDR3 length: 19 amino acids. CDR3 residues: CASSQDGGRQGRWFQPQHF. CDR3 DNA sequence: TGTGCCAGCAGCCAAGATGGGGGTCGGCAGGGGAGGTGGTTTCAGCCCCAGCATTTT.

The chain uses TRBV6-5 and TRBJ1-1; 11 bases are shared with TRBD1. Per the germline V gene, CDR1 is MNHEY and CDR2 is SVGAGI. The CDR3 length is 15 residues. V gave up 5 bases and J gave up 0 bases; unmatched junction bases: 2. CDR3 loop: CASSRDRGVNTEAFF. In DNA form, the CDR3 reads TGTGCCAGCAGTCGGGACAGGGGGGTGAACACTGAAGCTTTCTTT.

The chain carries TRBV5-1 and TRBJ2-3; TRBD1 agrees at 7 bases. The CDR3 runs to 15 residues. Germline V lookup: CDR1 SGHRS, CDR2 YFSETQ. V shed 7 bases, J shed 3 bases, and the junction held 11 bases outside the gene matches. The CDR3 DNA is TGCGCCAGCGCTAGAACCGGGACAGATACAGATACGCAGTATTTT. Its translation: CASARTGTDTDTQYF.

The genes are TRBV3-1 (or the pseudogene TRBV3-2) and TRBJ2-3; D not certain. Germline CDR1 is LGHDT and CDR2 is YNNKEL (reference sequence). The V end was cut by 3 bases, the J end by 6 bases, with 4 bases between. This CDR3 region has 11 residues. CDR3 sequence (DNA): TGTGCCAGCAGCCACGAGGATACGCAGTATTTT. This translates into CASSHEDTQYF.

This sequence joins TRBV4-1 and TRBJ2-7, with D possibly matching TRBD2 (6 bases). V was cut by 0 bases and J by 4 bases, with 19 bases left in between. This CDR3 contains 17 residues. Germline loops: CDR1 MGHRA, CDR2 YSYEKL. CDR3 protein: CASSQETVGGVLYEQYF. The CDR3 nucleotides are TGCGCCAGCAGCCAAGAAACGGTCGGGGGTGTTCTTTACGAGCAGTACTTC.

The rearrangement uses TRBV18 and TRBJ2-2, with D uncertain. Per germline, CDR1 KGHSH and CDR2 LQKENI. Trimming shortened V by 3 bases and J by 5 bases, and 4 bases separated the two germline ends. The CDR3 is made up of 12 amino acids. DNA for the CDR3: TGTGCCAGCTCACCTCGTACCGGGGAGCTGTTTTTT. The encoded protein is CASSPRTGELFF. Looking up the rest from reference TRBV18 and TRBJ2-2 gives the full variable domain: NAGVMQNPRHLVRRRGQEARLRCSPMKGHSHVYWYRQLPEEGLKFMVYLQKENIIDESGMPKERFSAEFPKEGPSILRIQQVVRGDSAAYFCASSPRTGELFFGEGSRLTVL.